This T cell receptor (beta chain) emerged from a study of blood T cell repertoires in COVID-19. Turning to the study itself: Sites in the United States, Italy and Spain provided acute and convalescent COVID-19 samples. The cDNA or gDNA used as material had been derived from T cells, B-cell-depleted T cells, or PBMCs.

This CDR3 has 12 amino acids. Trimming shortened V by 7 bases and J by 2 bases, and 8 bases separated the two germline ends. The germline V gene has CDR1 MDHEN and CDR2 SYDVKM. Original data processing: It was from reference gene primer amplification that nucleated cell counts were estimated. The repertoire was sequenced with immunoSEQ multiplex PCR; TCRdb's copy has only in-frame clones and lacks some. The V and J calls and the clone size are those of that table, but D and trimming were determined from the DNA. Of under 55,000 clones listed, approximately 90% were seen once; the top ten hold around 9.1%. This clone showed up just once.

The clonotype originates from an elderly woman with active COVID-19. The chain has TRBV28 and TRBJ1-2; a weak D match, TRBD1 (6 bases). Sequencing used peripheral blood. The CDR3 DNA is TGTGCCAGCACCACAGGGAACTATGGCTACACCTTC. It yields the protein CASTTGNYGYTF.